One and the same sample provided the 5 T cell receptor beta chains below, sequenced in a study of identical twins. TCRdb processed the 5' RACE reads anew with MiXCR; each CDR3 protein has one entry. The repertoire consists of some 570,000 distinct CDR3 sequences, with about a fifth occurring once and the leading ten covering around 0.47%. These data were also filed under a second study, of yellow fever vaccine responses in identical twins.

Material for sequencing was CD4+ T cells sorted from blood. The origin of the receptors is a woman under 30 in good health.

The chain has TRBV6-2 or TRBV6-3 and TRBJ2-1; D may match TRBD1 or TRBD2 (6 bases each). With 2 bases removed from V and 5 bases from J, the gap between germline ends came to 13 bases. The germline V gene encodes CDR1 MNHEY and CDR2 SVGEGT. The CDR3 covers 15 residues. The CDR3 loop is CASSYRRGENNEQFF. The CDR3 nucleotides are TGTGCCAGCAGTTACCGGAGGGGGGAAAACAATGAGCAGTTCTTC.

The chain is built from TRBV29-1 and TRBJ2-1; TRBD1 agrees at 8 bases. CDR1 is SQVTM and CDR2 is ANQGSEA in the germline V gene. J lost 4 bases, V lost 2 bases, and 13 bases had no gene match. The CDR3 extends over 17 amino acids. The CDR3 DNA sequence: TGCAGCGTTGAATGGGCCGGGACAGGTAAAGGGTACAATGAGCAGTTCTTC. Protein product: CSVEWAGTGKGYNEQFF.

The J gene is TRBJ2-3, the V gene TRBV9; unclear D gene. Germline V gives CDR1 SGDLS, CDR2 YYNGEE. V dropped 4 bases and J dropped 0 bases, with 9 bases sitting between them. The CDR3 has 14 amino acids. The CDR3 protein is CASSTTGSTDTQYF. CDR3 nucleotide sequence: TGTGCCAGCAGCACGACTGGTAGCACAGATACGCAGTATTTT. Together with reference TRBV9 and TRBJ2-3, the CDR3 gives the full variable domain: DSGVTQTPKHLITATGQRVTLRCSPRSGDLSVYWYQQSLDQGLQFLIQYYNGEERAKGNILERFSAQQFPDLHSELNLSSLELGDSALYFCASSTTGSTDTQYFGPGTRLTVL.

The table lists this clonotype with a few counts. In DNA, the CDR3 is TGTGCCAGCAGCCCTAATCCGGGACCGAGGGTAAACACCATATATTTT. Translation gives CASSPNPGPRVNTIYF. The chain recombines TRBV7-2 with TRBJ1-3; TRBD1 might be the D (5 bases). The CDR3 runs 16 residues. V gave up 5 bases and J gave up 6 bases, with 20 bases separating them. Germline lookup yields CDR1 SGHTA and CDR2 FQGNSA.

CDR3 residues: CSASPGINQPQHF. In nucleotides, the CDR3 is TGCAGTGCTAGTCCAGGGATCAATCAGCCCCAGCATTTT. The chain has TRBV20-1 and TRBJ1-5; TRBD1 might be the D (5 bases). Germline-derived CDR1 and CDR2 are DFQATT and SNEGSKA (reference sequence). This CDR3 region has 13 residues. V was trimmed by 3 bases and J by 3 bases, leaving 9 bases between them.